The 11 T cell receptor beta chains listed next were all sequenced from one sample in a study of identical twins. In TCRdb, the 5' RACE reads were re-called with MiXCR into one record per CDR3 protein. Of under 900,000 distinct CDR3 sequences detected, more than 9% appear once; the ten largest clones hold about 1.6%. This sample was shared with a second study, whose subject was yellow fever vaccine responses in identical twins.

The sample comprised PBMCs. These receptors were obtained from a woman between 18 and 29 years old in good health.

This clonotype was counted between two and nine times. The chain is built from TRBV7-2 and TRBJ2-3, with a tentative D call TRBD1 (5 bases). This CDR3 is 17 amino acids long. With 1 base removed from V and 0 bases from J, the gap between germline ends came to 14 bases. The germline V gene has CDR1 SGHTA and CDR2 FQGNSA. The CDR3 is CASSLGPQGSSTDTQYF. CDR3 coding DNA: TGTGCCAGCAGCTTAGGACCCCAGGGTTCCAGCACAGATACGCAGTATTTT.

The chain joins TRBV5-1 to TRBJ2-1; tentative D call: TRBD2 (6 bases). The CDR3 is 15 residues long. Germline V gene sequence: CDR1 SGHRS, CDR2 YFSETQ. V was trimmed by 0 bases and J by 10 bases, leaving 17 bases between them. The CDR3 region is CASSLGAGSAREQFF. The CDR3 DNA sequence: TGCGCCAGCAGCTTGGGGGCCGGGAGCGCGAGGGAGCAGTTCTTC. Using reference TRBV5-1 and TRBJ2-1 for the parts outside the CDR3, the full variable domain is KAGVTQTPRYLIKTRGQQVTLSCSPISGHRSVSWYQQTPGQGLQFLFEYFSETQRNKGNFPGRFSGRQFSNSRSEMNVSTLELGDSALYLCASSLGAGSAREQFFGPGTRLTVL.

This clonotype was observed a handful of times. The V and J genes are TRBV5-6 and TRBJ2-5; 8 bases agree with TRBD2. Germline values: CDR1 SGHDT, CDR2 YYEEEE. This CDR3 comprises 15 residues. Unmatched junction bases numbered 10, after V lost 2 bases and J lost 7 bases. The CDR3 DNA sequence: TGTGCCAGCAGCTTTAGACTAGCCGGGAGGGGGACCCAGTACTTC. Its protein is CASSFRLAGRGTQYF.

This clonotype was counted many times. The rearrangement uses TRBV6-1 and TRBJ1-5, with TRBD1 as a possible D gene (6 bases). V shed 3 bases and J shed 6 bases, with 21 bases lying between them. The CDR3 length is 17 residues. Looked up from germline, CDR1 is MNHNS and CDR2 is SASEGT. The CDR3 loop reads CASSDPHNPRGRQPQHF. Here the CDR3 DNA reads TGTGCCAGCAGTGACCCCCATAACCCACGGGGGCGTCAGCCCCAGCATTTT.

This clonotype was seen only a few times. The CDR3 protein is CASREGQGTRTETQYF. In DNA form, the CDR3 reads TGTGCCAGCCGCGAGGGACAGGGGACGAGGACAGAGACCCAGTACTTC. The J gene is TRBJ2-5, the V gene TRBV5-6; 10 nucleotides match TRBD1. This CDR3 region has 16 residues. V dropped 7 bases and J dropped 4; count of bases not matched to a gene: 13. The germline CDR1 and CDR2 sequences are SGHDT and YYEEEE. The entire variable domain, with the rest obtained from reference TRBV5-6 and TRBJ2-5, is as follows: DAGVTQSPTHLIKTRGQQVTLRCSPKSGHDTVSWYQQALGQGPQFIFQYYEEEERQRGNFPDRFSGHQFPNYSSELNVNALLLGDSALYLCASREGQGTRTETQYFGPGTRLLVL.

This clonotype turned up a few times. The chain uses TRBV20-1 and TRBJ2-5, with 11 nucleotides matching TRBD1. Germline loops: CDR1 DFQATT, CDR2 SNEGSKA (reference sequence). The J segment lost 8 bases and the V segment lost 6 bases, leaving 5 bases of the junction unmatched. The CDR3 runs to 12 residues. For the CDR3, the DNA is TGCAGTGCAGGACAGGGGGCCGTTACCCAGTACTTC. It specifies CSAGQGAVTQYF.

This clonotype was seen a handful of times. The chain combines TRBV3-1 with TRBJ2-5; 7 nucleotides agree with TRBD1. The CDR3 is made up of 17 amino acids. The V and J ends lost 3 bases and 0 bases, in that order; junction bases with no gene match: 10. Germline CDR1 and CDR2: LGHDT and YNNKEL (reference sequence). CDR3 sequence: CASSQSLGTEYQETQYF. CDR3 in DNA: TGTGCCAGCAGCCAGTCCCTGGGGACAGAATACCAAGAGACCCAGTACTTC.

This rearrangement joins TRBV4-2 to TRBJ1-2; a weak D match, TRBD1 (6 bases). Per the germline V gene, CDR1 is LGHNA and CDR2 is YNFKEQ. V gave up 3 bases and J gave up 7 bases, with 21 bases separating them. The length of the CDR3 is 16 residues. The CDR3 region is CASSQSWGGGELGYTF. CDR3 bases: TGTGCCAGCAGCCAGAGTTGGGGAGGGGGAGAGCTTGGCTACACCTTC.

The chain couples TRBV5-6 to TRBJ1-4; 7 nucleotides align to TRBD1. Losses at the gene ends were 3 bases for V and 3 bases for J; bases not matched to a gene: 5. CDR1 and CDR2 (germline): SGHDT, YYEEEE. CDR3 length equals 15 residues. The CDR3 nucleotides read TGTGCCAGCAGCTCGACAGGGACGGCTAATGAAAAACTGTTTTTT. Its translation is CASSSTGTANEKLFF. Together with reference TRBV5-6 and TRBJ1-4, the CDR3 gives the full variable domain: DAGVTQSPTHLIKTRGQQVTLRCSPKSGHDTVSWYQQALGQGPQFIFQYYEEEERQRGNFPDRFSGHQFPNYSSELNVNALLLGDSALYLCASSSTGTANEKLFFGSGTQLSVL.

This clonotype was detected ten times or more. This chain links TRBV24-1 with TRBJ2-2, with D unresolved. The CDR3 runs to 13 residues. Per germline, CDR1 KGHDR and CDR2 SFDVKD. The V gene lost 4 bases and the J gene lost 3 bases, with 5 bases spanning the gap. In DNA, the CDR3 is TGTGCCACCAGTGACTCGGACACCGGGGAGCTGTTTTTT. Amino acids: CATSDSDTGELFF.

This clonotype has just a few counts. The chain joins TRBV20-1 to TRBJ1-2; TRBD1 matches at 9 bases. Germline V gives CDR1 DFQATT, CDR2 SNEGSKA (reference sequence). The V gene end was trimmed by 4 bases and the J gene end by 2 bases; junction bases not matched to a gene: 5. The length of the CDR3 is 14 residues. CDR3 sequence (DNA): TGCAGTGCTACCATTGGGACAGGGAACTATGGCTACACCTTC. This encodes CSATIGTGNYGYTF.